A selection of T cell receptor beta chains follows, all from one sample in a study of shared clonotypes between healthy human individuals. Data came from immunoSEQ multiplex PCR; TCRdb stores just in-frame clones and leaves some out. The sample yields 2 million to 3 million clones, 85% to 95% seen once. The sequenced sample was naive CD4+ T cells sorted from blood. Receptors were obtained from a man aged 18-30 years in good health. CDR3s include the opening cysteine and the closing phenylalanine or tryptophan. The D gene is left open where the match is weak. For some rows the clone size is stated as once, few or many, or as a class when expanded; others skip it.

D: -; V: TRBV4-1; J: TRBJ1-1; size: -; CDR3: CASSQEPGEGTEAFF; DNA: TGCGCCAGCAGCCAAGAACCAGGGGAGGGTACTGAAGCTTTCTTT
D: -; V: TRBV15; J: TRBJ2-5; size: -; CDR3: CATSRSNGWETQYF; DNA: TGTGCCACCAGCAGATCAAATGGTTGGGAGACCCAGTACTTC
D: -; V: TRBV18; J: TRBJ2-5; size: -; CDR3: CASFTGLSETQYF; DNA: TGTGCCAGCTTCACAGGGTTGTCAGAGACCCAGTACTTC
D: TRBD2; V: TRBV10-2; J: TRBJ2-7; size: -; CDR3: CASSESGTSYEQYF; DNA: TGCGCCAGCAGTGAAAGCGGGACCTCCTACGAGCAGTACTTC
D: -; V: TRBV30; J: TRBJ2-7; size: once; CDR3: CAWSVVSYEQYF; DNA: TGTGCCTGGAGTGTGGTCTCCTACGAGCAGTACTTC
D: TRBD1; V: TRBV4-1; J: TRBJ2-2; size: -; CDR3: CASSQVRDREKYGELFF; DNA: TGCGCCAGCAGCCAAGTCCGGGACAGGGAAAAGTACGGGGAGCTGTTTTTT
D: TRBD1; V: TRBV28; J: TRBJ2-1; size: -; CDR3: CASTTGGTTGNEQFF; DNA: TGTGCCAGCACGACAGGGGGGACCACGGGGAATGAGCAGTTCTTC
D: -; V: TRBV30; J: TRBJ2-1; size: once; CDR3: CAWYHRGPTWVNNEQFF; DNA: TGTGCCTGGTACCACCGGGGCCCAACCTGGGTAAATAATGAGCAGTTCTTC
D: -; V: TRBV5-1; J: TRBJ1-3; size: -; CDR3: CASRQTANSGNTIYF; DNA: TGCGCCAGCAGACAAACCGCAAACAGTGGAAACACCATATATTTT
D: TRBD1; V: TRBV2; J: TRBJ1-4; size: -; CDR3: CASRGQGSNEKLFF; DNA: TGTGCCAGCAGGGGACAGGGATCGAATGAAAAACTGTTTTTT
D: TRBD1; V: TRBV29-1; J: TRBJ1-1; size: few; CDR3: CSASGTGLWTEAFF; DNA: TGCAGCGCCTCCGGGACAGGGTTGTGGACTGAAGCTTTCTTT
D: -; V: TRBV6-6; J: TRBJ1-6; size: once; CDR3: CASSYDAAYNSPLHF; DNA: TGTGCCAGCAGTTACGACGCCGCCTATAATTCACCCCTCCACTTT
D: TRBD1; V: TRBV12-5; J: TRBJ2-7; size: -; CDR3: CASGSRQGISYEQYF; DNA: TGTGCTAGTGGTTCAAGACAGGGAATTTCCTACGAGCAGTACTTC
D: TRBD2; V: TRBV4-1; J: TRBJ2-7; size: -; CDR3: CASSQELSGSIEQYF; DNA: TGCGCCAGCAGCCAAGAGCTTAGCGGGAGTATCGAGCAGTACTTC
D: TRBD1; V: TRBV5-1; J: TRBJ2-7; size: -; CDR3: CASSSPGQLYEQYF; DNA: TGCGCCAGCAGCTCTCCGGGACAGCTCTACGAGCAGTACTTC
D: -; V: TRBV5-1; J: TRBJ2-2; size: once; CDR3: CASSAGTDTGELFF; DNA: TGCGCCAGCAGCGCTGGGACCGACACCGGGGAGCTGTTTTTT
D: -; V: TRBV2; J: TRBJ1-4; size: -; CDR3: CASSRDWPTLNEKLFF; DNA: TGTGCCAGCAGTAGGGACTGGCCCACCTTAAATGAAAAACTGTTTTTT
D: -; V: TRBV9; J: TRBJ2-2; size: once; CDR3: CASSPRRGGTTGELFF; DNA: TGTGCCAGCAGCCCGAGGAGAGGAGGGACAACCGGGGAGCTGTTTTTT
D: -; V: TRBV9; J: TRBJ2-6; size: -; CDR3: CASSFDNSGANVLTF; DNA: TGTGCCAGCAGCTTCGATAACTCTGGGGCCAACGTCCTGACTTTC
D: TRBD2; V: TRBV6-1; J: TRBJ2-5; size: once; CDR3: CASSEIPSGPKNTQYF; DNA: TGTGCCAGCAGTGAAATCCCTAGCGGGCCCAAGAATACCCAGTACTTC
D: -; V: TRBV7-2; J: TRBJ2-3; size: -; CDR3: CASRRPGTDTQYF; DNA: TGTGCCAGCCGCAGGCCCGGCACAGATACGCAGTATTTT
D: -; V: TRBV7-2; J: TRBJ1-5; size: -; CDR3: CASSLGVTNQPQHF; DNA: TGTGCCAGCAGCTTAGGAGTCACTAATCAGCCCCAGCATTTT
D: -; V: TRBV2; J: TRBJ2-2; size: -; CDR3: CASSLNTGELFF; DNA: TGTGCCAGCAGCCTCAACACCGGGGAGCTGTTTTTT
D: -; V: TRBV7-9; J: TRBJ2-3; size: -; CDR3: CASSLDSVRTDTQYF; DNA: TGTGCCAGCAGCTTAGACAGCGTTCGCACAGATACGCAGTATTTT
D: TRBD2; V: TRBV30; J: TRBJ2-1; size: -; CDR3: CAWIGGASGNNEQFF; DNA: TGTGCCTGGATCGGAGGGGCTAGCGGGAACAATGAGCAGTTCTTC
D: TRBD1; V: TRBV19; J: TRBJ2-3; size: -; CDR3: CASSSRDRSTDTQYF; DNA: TGTGCCAGTAGTTCACGGGACAGGAGCACAGATACGCAGTATTTT
D: TRBD1; V: TRBV19; J: TRBJ1-5; size: -; CDR3: CASSLGRGSNQPQHF; DNA: TGTGCCAGTAGTCTGGGCAGGGGGAGCAATCAGCCCCAGCATTTT
D: TRBD1; V: TRBV29-1; J: TRBJ2-1; size: -; CDR3: CSVEAGTGTRGRDEQFF; DNA: TGCAGCGTTGAAGCCGGGACAGGGACCAGGGGGAGGGATGAGCAGTTCTTC
D: TRBD2; V: TRBV27; J: TRBJ2-7; size: -; CDR3: CASSLAALAGGVKYF; DNA: TGTGCCAGCAGTTTGGCCGCGCTAGCGGGGGGGGTTAAGTACTTC
D: TRBD2; V: TRBV11-2; J: TRBJ2-6; size: -; CDR3: CASSLGGGAGANVLTF; DNA: TGTGCCAGCAGCTTAGGGGGAGGGGCCGGGGCCAACGTCCTGACTTTC
D: TRBD1; V: TRBV5-1; J: TRBJ2-5; size: -; CDR3: CASSQMGQDQETQYF; DNA: TGCGCCAGCAGCCAAATGGGACAGGATCAAGAGACCCAGTACTTC
D: -; V: TRBV6-1; J: TRBJ2-5; size: -; CDR3: CARGGEGRGETQYF; DNA: TGTGCCAGAGGGGGGGAGGGTCGGGGCGAGACCCAGTACTTC
D: -; V: TRBV5-4; J: TRBJ1-1; size: -; CDR3: CASSLGFNTEAFF; DNA: TGTGCCAGCAGCTTGGGTTTCAACACTGAAGCTTTCTTT
D: TRBD1; V: TRBV15; J: TRBJ1-6; size: -; CDR3: CATSKDRVNNSPLHF; DNA: TGTGCCACCAGCAAGGACAGGGTAAATAATTCACCCCTCCACTTT
D: -; V: TRBV30; J: TRBJ1-6; size: -; CDR3: CAWKRDDSPLHF; DNA: TGTGCCTGGAAAAGGGACGATTCACCCCTCCACTTT
D: TRBD2; V: TRBV29-1; J: TRBJ2-1; size: -; CDR3: CSVEEQAGGVEQFF; DNA: TGCAGCGTTGAAGAACAGGCGGGAGGGGTTGAGCAGTTCTTC
D: TRBD2; V: TRBV6-1; J: TRBJ2-6; size: -; CDR3: CASSEGALGSGGRSGANVLTF; DNA: TGTGCCAGCAGTGAAGGGGCCCTAGGTAGCGGGGGCCGCTCTGGGGCCAACGTCCTGACTTTC
D: TRBD2; V: TRBV30; J: TRBJ2-3; size: -; CDR3: CAWSRLAGVGADTQYF; DNA: TGTGCCTGGAGTAGGCTAGCGGGAGTCGGCGCAGATACGCAGTATTTT
D: TRBD2; V: TRBV4-2; J: TRBJ2-5; size: -; CDR3: CASSEATSGFRETQYF; DNA: TGTGCCAGCAGCGAGGCGACTAGCGGCTTTCGAGAGACCCAGTACTTC
D: TRBD2; V: TRBV5-1; J: TRBJ2-1; size: -; CDR3: CASSHLGSGTYNEQFF; DNA: TGCGCCAGCAGCCATCTTGGGAGCGGGACCTACAATGAGCAGTTCTTC
D: TRBD1; V: TRBV28; J: TRBJ1-5; size: -; CDR3: CASSGGGGAGQPQHF; DNA: TGTGCCAGCAGTGGAGGGGGCGGCGCGGGTCAGCCCCAGCATTTT
D: TRBD1; V: TRBV2; J: TRBJ1-5; size: -; CDR3: CASSELGQVSKYSNQPQHF; DNA: TGTGCCAGCAGTGAACTGGGACAGGTTTCGAAGTATAGCAATCAGCCCCAGCATTTT
D: -; V: TRBV19; J: TRBJ2-5; size: once; CDR3: CASSPGQYQETQYF; DNA: TGTGCCAGTAGTCCAGGACAGTACCAAGAGACCCAGTACTTC
D: -; V: TRBV19; J: TRBJ2-5; size: -; CDR3: CASSIGGAGIETQYF; DNA: TGTGCCAGTAGTATAGGTGGGGCAGGGATCGAGACCCAGTACTTC
D: -; V: TRBV5-1; J: TRBJ2-3; size: -; CDR3: CASSRGTDTQYF; DNA: TGCGCCAGCAGCAGGGGCACAGATACGCAGTATTTT
D: -; V: TRBV19; J: TRBJ2-1; size: -; CDR3: CASSSSGKGVNEQFF; DNA: TGTGCCAGTAGTTCCTCCGGGAAAGGGGTCAATGAGCAGTTCTTC
D: -; V: TRBV28; J: TRBJ1-6; size: -; CDR3: CASSLLLGSGAEEGYNSPLHF; DNA: TGTGCCAGCAGTTTATTATTGGGTAGTGGGGCAGAGGAGGGCTATAATTCACCCCTCCACTTT
D: -; V: TRBV7-9; J: TRBJ1-6; size: -; CDR3: CASSERIGSEESPLHF; DNA: TGTGCCAGCAGCGAAAGGATAGGTAGTGAGGAGTCACCCCTCCACTTT
D: -; V: TRBV2; J: TRBJ2-7; size: -; CDR3: CASRKGRAGLDEQYF; DNA: TGTGCCAGCAGAAAAGGGCGGGCAGGACTGGACGAGCAGTACTTC
D: -; V: TRBV27; J: TRBJ1-6; size: -; CDR3: CASRPRPQSGVGVYNSPLHF; DNA: TGTGCCAGCAGGCCGCGCCCGCAGTCGGGAGTGGGGGTCTATAATTCACCCCTCCACTTT
D: TRBD1; V: TRBV30; J: TRBJ1-2; size: -; CDR3: CAWSSRTGSMNYGYTF; DNA: TGTGCCTGGAGTTCGCGGACAGGTAGCATGAACTATGGCTACACCTTC
D: -; V: TRBV7-9; J: TRBJ2-2; size: -; CDR3: CASSSNTGELFF; DNA: TGTGCCAGCAGTTCAAACACCGGGGAGCTGTTTTTT